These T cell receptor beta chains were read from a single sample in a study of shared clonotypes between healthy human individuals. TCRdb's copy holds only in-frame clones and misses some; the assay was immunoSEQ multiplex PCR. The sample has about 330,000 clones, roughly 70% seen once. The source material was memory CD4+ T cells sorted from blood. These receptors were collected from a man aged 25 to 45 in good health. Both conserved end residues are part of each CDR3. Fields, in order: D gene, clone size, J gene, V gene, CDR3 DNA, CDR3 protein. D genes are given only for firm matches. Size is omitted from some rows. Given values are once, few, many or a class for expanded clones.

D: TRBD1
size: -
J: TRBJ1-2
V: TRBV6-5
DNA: TGTGCCAGCAGTGAAACGGACAGGGTATATGGCTACACCTTC
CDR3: CASSETDRVYGYTF

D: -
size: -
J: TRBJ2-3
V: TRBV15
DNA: TGTGCCACCAGCAGAGACAGGGAGCCCACAGATACGCAGTATTTT
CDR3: CATSRDREPTDTQYF

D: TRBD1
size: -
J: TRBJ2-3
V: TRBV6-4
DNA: TGTGCCAGCAGTCGGACAGGGGGCACAGATACGCAGTATTTT
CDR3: CASSRTGGTDTQYF

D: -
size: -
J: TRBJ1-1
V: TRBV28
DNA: TGTGCCAGCTTCTTCAAGGGGACTGAAGCTTTCTTT
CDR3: CASFFKGTEAFF

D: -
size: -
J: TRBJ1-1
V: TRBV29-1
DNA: TGCAGCGCGCAAGAGATCTCGGACACTGAAGCTTTCTTT
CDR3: CSAQEISDTEAFF

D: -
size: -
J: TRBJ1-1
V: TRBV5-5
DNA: TGTGCCAGCAGCTTTTTCGGGGGGCACACTGAAGCTTTCTTT
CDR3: CASSFFGGHTEAFF

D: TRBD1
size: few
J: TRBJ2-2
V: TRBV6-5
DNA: TGTGCCACTACACAGGGGGTTCGGACCGGGGAGCTGTTTTTT
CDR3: CATTQGVRTGELFF

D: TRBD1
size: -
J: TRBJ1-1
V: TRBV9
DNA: TGTGCCAGCAGCCTACGGGACAGCGGGGTAGGCACTGAAGCTTTCTTT
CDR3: CASSLRDSGVGTEAFF

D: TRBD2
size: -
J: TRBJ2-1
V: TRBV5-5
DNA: TGTGCCAGCAGCTTAGCGGGAGTAGTCAATGAGCAGTTCTTC
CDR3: CASSLAGVVNEQFF

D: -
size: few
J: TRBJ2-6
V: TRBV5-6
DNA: TGTGCCAGCAGCTCGCCGGCCAACGTCCTGACTTTC
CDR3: CASSSPANVLTF

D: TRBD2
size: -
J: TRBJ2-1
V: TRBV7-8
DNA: TGTGCCAGCAGCCCTCTCCGGATAAGCGGGATACTAGAGTTCTTC
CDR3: CASSPLRISGILEFF

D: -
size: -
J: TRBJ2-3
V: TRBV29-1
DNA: TGCAGCGTTGGCTCAAATCGCGGCACAGATACGCAGTATTTT
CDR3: CSVGSNRGTDTQYF

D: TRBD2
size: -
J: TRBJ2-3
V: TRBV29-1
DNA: TGCAGCGTTGATAAGAGGCTAGCGGGAGAGCCAGATACGCAGTATTTT
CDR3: CSVDKRLAGEPDTQYF

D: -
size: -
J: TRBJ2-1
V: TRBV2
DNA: TGTGCCAGCAGTCCAGACAGCTACAATGAGCAGTTCTTC
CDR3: CASSPDSYNEQFF

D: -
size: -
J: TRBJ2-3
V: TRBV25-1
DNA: TGTGCCAGCACCGGCACAGATACGCAGTATTTT
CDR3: CASTGTDTQYF

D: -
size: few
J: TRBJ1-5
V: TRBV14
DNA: TGTGCCAGCAAAGGAGATCAGCCCCAGCATTTT
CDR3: CASKGDQPQHF

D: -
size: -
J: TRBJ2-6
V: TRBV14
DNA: TGTGCCAGCAGCCAAGCACAGGGTGGATCTGGGGCCAACGTCCTGACTTTC
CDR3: CASSQAQGGSGANVLTF

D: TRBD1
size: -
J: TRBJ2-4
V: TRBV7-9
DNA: TGTGCCAGCAATACAGGGGGACGAAACATTCAGTACTTC
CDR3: CASNTGGRNIQYF

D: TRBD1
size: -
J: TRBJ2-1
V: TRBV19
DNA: TGTGCCAGTACCGTACAGGGGTACAATGAGCAGTTCTTC
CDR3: CASTVQGYNEQFF

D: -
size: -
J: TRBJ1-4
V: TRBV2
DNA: TGTGCCAGTTCGATCATGTCAACTAATGAAAAACTGTTTTTT
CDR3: CASSIMSTNEKLFF

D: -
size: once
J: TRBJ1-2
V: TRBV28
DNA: TGTGCCAGCAGTTCTCCAACAGGGACCAACTATGGCTACACCTTC
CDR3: CASSSPTGTNYGYTF

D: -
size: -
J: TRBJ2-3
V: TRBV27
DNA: TGTGCCAGCAGTTTTAAGGGACCGAGAGCTGGGCCTGATACGCAGTATTTT
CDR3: CASSFKGPRAGPDTQYF

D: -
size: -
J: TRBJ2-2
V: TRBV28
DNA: TGTGCCAGCAGTTTAATAGGGTACGGGGAGCTGTTTTTT
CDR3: CASSLIGYGELFF

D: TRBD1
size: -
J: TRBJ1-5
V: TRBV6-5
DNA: TGTGCCAGCACCATACAGGGGGAGAGCAATCAGCCCCAGCATTTT
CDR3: CASTIQGESNQPQHF

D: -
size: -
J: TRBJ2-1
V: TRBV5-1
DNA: TGCGCCAGCAGCAGCGGGCCGCCTAATGAGCAGTTCTTC
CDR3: CASSSGPPNEQFF

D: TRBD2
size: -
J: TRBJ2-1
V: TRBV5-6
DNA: TGTGCCAGCAGCTTGGTTGCGGGAGGTCGCAATGAGCAGTTCTTC
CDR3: CASSLVAGGRNEQFF

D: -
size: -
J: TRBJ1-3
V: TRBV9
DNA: TGTGCCAGCAGCGTAACGTGGGACACCGGAAACACCATATATTTT
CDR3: CASSVTWDTGNTIYF

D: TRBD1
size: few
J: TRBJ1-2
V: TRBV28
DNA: TGTGCCAGCAGTCCAAGAGGAGGGACAGGGGGTGGCTACACCTTC
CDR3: CASSPRGGTGGGYTF

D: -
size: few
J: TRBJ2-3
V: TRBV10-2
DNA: TGCGCCAGCAGTTCAACAGATACGCAGTATTTT
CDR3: CASSSTDTQYF

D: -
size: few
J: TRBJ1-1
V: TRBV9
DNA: TGTGCCAGCAGCTCGCAGGTGGGACTGAACACTGAAGCTTTCTTT
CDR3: CASSSQVGLNTEAFF

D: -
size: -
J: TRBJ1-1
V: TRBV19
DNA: TGTGCCAGTAGTCCAAGACAGAACATGAACACTGAAGCTTTCTTT
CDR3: CASSPRQNMNTEAFF

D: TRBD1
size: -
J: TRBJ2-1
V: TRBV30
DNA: TGTGCCTGGAGAAGGGACAGGGGAGTCAAGAATGAGCAGTTCTTC
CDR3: CAWRRDRGVKNEQFF

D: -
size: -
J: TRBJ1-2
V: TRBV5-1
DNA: TGCGCCAGCAGCTTGACGGTAGGGGACTATGGCTACACCTTC
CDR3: CASSLTVGDYGYTF

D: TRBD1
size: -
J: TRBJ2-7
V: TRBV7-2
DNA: TGTGCCAGCAGCTTTCGACAGGGGGCCTACGAGCAGTACTTC
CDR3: CASSFRQGAYEQYF

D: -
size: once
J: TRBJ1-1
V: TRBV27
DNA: TGTGCCAGCAGTTTCGTCAGGGTTGGGTCCTGGAACACTGAAGCTTTCTTT
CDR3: CASSFVRVGSWNTEAFF

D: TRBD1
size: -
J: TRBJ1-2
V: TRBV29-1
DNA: TGCAGCGTTGGGACAGGGCTGGGGGATGGCTACACCTTC
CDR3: CSVGTGLGDGYTF

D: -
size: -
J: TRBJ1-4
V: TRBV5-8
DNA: TGTGCCAGCAGCTTGGGGGGGCGAACTAATGAAAAACTGTTTTTT
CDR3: CASSLGGRTNEKLFF

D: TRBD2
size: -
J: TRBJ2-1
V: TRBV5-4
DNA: TGTGCCAGCAGCTTGCCTGTCGGACTAGGCTCTTACAATGAGCAGTTCTTC
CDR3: CASSLPVGLGSYNEQFF

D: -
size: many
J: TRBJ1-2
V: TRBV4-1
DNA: TGCGCCAGCAGCCAGCCCCAGGAGGTGCCCACCTTC
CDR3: CASSQPQEVPTF

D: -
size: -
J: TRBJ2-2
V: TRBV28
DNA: TGTGCCAGCATGGAGGGAGAGGCCGGGGAGCTGTTTTTT
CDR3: CASMEGEAGELFF

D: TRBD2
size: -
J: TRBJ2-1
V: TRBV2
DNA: TGTGCCAGCAGTCGGGAGGTTGACAATGAGCAGTTCTTC
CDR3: CASSREVDNEQFF

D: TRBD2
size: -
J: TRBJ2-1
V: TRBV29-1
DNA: TGCAGCGTTTTTAGCGGGGGGCGAGGTGAGCAGTTCTTC
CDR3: CSVFSGGRGEQFF

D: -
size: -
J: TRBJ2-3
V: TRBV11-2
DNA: TGTGCCAGCAGCCCTGATCAGGACATGAGAACAGATACGCAGTATTTT
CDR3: CASSPDQDMRTDTQYF

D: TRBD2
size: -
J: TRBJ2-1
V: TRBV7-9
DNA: TGTGCCAGCAGCTTAGTGGTAGCGGGCCATTCTAAGGAGTTCTTC
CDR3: CASSLVVAGHSKEFF

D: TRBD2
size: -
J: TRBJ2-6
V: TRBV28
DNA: TGTGCCAGCAGTCGGGGGGATGGGGCCAACGTCCTGACTTTC
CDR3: CASSRGDGANVLTF

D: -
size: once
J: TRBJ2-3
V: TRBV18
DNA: TGTGCCAGCTCACCCCTGCCCCGTCGGGGATATAGTCCCACAGATACGCAGTATTTT
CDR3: CASSPLPRRGYSPTDTQYF

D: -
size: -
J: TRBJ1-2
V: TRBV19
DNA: TGTGCCAGTAGTATCTCCTTAGATGGCTACACCTTC
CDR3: CASSISLDGYTF

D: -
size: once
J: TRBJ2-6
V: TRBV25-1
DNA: TGTGCCAGCAGCCGCCAGGGACCCGGGGCCAACGTCCTGACTTTC
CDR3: CASSRQGPGANVLTF

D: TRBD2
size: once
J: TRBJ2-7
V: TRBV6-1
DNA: TGTGCCAGCAGTGTTCTTGGCGGGAGCTACGAGCAGTACTTC
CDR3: CASSVLGGSYEQYF